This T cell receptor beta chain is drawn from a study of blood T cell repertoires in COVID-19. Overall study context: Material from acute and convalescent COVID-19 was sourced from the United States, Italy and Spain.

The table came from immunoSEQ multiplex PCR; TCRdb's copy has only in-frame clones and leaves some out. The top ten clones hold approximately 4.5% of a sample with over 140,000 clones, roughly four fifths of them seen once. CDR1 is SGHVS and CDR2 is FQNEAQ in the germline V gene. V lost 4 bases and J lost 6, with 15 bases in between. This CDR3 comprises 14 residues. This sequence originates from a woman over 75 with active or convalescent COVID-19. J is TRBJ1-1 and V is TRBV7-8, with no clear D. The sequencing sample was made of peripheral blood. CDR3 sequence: CASSSLIVRAEAFF. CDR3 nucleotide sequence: TGTGCCAGCAGCTCCCTGATAGTTCGAGCTGAAGCTTTCTTT.